The clone carrying this T cell receptor (beta chain) occurred many times. Its antigen is as yet unknown. The data were obtained in a study of T cells in Graves' hyperthyroidism and ophthalmopathy. Per germline, CDR1 SNHLY and CDR2 FYNNEI. The CDR3 runs to 12 residues. Trimming took off 3 bases at V and 6 bases at J, with 6 bases between the two ends. Broader study findings: Among thyroid clonotypes expanded above 0.001, most also appeared in blood. Ophthalmopathy onset followed model prediction by a median roughly 6 months.

Authors of the study amplified TCR beta CDR3 regions from RNA transcripts. Primed by the HTBI set, a first-round RT-PCR was run on the TCR CDR3. MiXCR, applied by TCRdb to the multiplex PCR reads, yields one record per CDR3 protein. The table has a few hundred thousand distinct CDR3 sequences, around 25% seen once; the top ten hold 73%. 10 ml fresh peripheral blood yielded the PBMCs. The V gene is TRBV2, the J gene TRBJ2-1; no definite D call. The clonotype originates from a man over 45 with Graves' hyperthyroidism. Sequencing used blood. The CDR3 protein is CASSDSLNEQFF. The CDR3 DNA reads TGTGCCAGCAGTGATAGTCTCAATGAGCAGTTCTTC.